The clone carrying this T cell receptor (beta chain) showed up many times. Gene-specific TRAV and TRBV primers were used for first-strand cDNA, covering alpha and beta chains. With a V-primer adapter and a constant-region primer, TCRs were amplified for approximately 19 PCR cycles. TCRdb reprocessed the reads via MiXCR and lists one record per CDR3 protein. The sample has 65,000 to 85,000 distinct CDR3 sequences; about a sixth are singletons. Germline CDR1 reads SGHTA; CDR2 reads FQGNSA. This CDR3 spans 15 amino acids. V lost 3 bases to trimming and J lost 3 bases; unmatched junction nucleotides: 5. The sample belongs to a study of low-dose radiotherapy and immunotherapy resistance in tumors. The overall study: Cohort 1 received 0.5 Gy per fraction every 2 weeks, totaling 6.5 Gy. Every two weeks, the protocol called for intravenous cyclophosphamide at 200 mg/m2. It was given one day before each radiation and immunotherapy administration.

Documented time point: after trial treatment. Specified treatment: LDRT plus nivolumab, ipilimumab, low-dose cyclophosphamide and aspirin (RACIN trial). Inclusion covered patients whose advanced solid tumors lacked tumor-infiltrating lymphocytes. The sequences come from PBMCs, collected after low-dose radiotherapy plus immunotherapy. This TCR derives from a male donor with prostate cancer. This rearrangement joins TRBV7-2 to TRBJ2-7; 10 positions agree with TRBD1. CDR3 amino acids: CASSFRDRGHYEQYF. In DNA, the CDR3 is TGTGCCAGCAGCTTCCGGGACAGGGGACACTACGAGCAGTACTTC.